This TCR beta chain stems from a study of T cells expressing NK-cell markers. Overall study: CD3+CD56+NKG2C+, CD3+CD56+NKG2C- and CD3+CD56-NKG2C+ T cells, once sorted, supplied the TCR beta repertoires. With respect to HCMV, most of the eight sequenced donors were seropositive, and one was seronegative.

Concerning this clonotype itself: Antigen specificity is unknown.

This CDR3 comprises 12 residues. Germline V gives CDR1 DFQATT, CDR2 SNEGSKA (reference sequence). Study outcomes and limitations: What remained unclear was the HCMV specificity of expanded NKG2C+ T cell clones.

The cDNA for TCR beta came from 5'RACE template switching with UMIs. TCRdb reprocessed the 5' RACE reads and reports one entry per CDR3 protein, with no DNA. Its table lists under 600,000 distinct CDR3 sequences. The sequencing sample was made of blood T cells: a sorted CD56 or NKG2C T cell subset, CD4+ or CD8+ T cells, or bulk PBMC T cells (not recorded which). This clonotype originated in a woman aged 50 to 60 in good health. The chain links TRBV20-1 to TRBJ2-5; TCRdb lists TRBD1, though no DNA is available to test this call. CDR3 sequence reads: CSAKAQGETQYF.